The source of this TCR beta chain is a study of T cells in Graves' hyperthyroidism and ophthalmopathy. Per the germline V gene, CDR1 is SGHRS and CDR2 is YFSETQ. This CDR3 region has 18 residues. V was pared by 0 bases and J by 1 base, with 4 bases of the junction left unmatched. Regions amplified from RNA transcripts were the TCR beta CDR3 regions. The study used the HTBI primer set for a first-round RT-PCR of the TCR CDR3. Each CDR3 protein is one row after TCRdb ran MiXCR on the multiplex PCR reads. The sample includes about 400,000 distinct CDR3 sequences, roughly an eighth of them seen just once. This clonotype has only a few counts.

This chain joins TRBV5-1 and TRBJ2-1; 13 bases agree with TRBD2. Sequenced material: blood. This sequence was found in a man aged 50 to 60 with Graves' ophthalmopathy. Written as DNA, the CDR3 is TGCGCCAGCAGCTTGGTTGGGACTAGCGGGATATCCTACAATGAGCAGTTCTTC. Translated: CASSLVGTSGISYNEQFF.